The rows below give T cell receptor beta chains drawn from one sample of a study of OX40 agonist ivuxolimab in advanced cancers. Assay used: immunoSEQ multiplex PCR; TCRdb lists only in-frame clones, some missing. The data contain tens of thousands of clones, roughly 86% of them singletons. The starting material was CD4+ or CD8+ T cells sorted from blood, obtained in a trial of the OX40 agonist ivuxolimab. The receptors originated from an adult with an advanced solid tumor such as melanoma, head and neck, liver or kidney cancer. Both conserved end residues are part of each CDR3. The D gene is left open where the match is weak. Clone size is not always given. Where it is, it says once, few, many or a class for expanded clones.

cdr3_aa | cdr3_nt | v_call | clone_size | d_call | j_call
CASSQVWQGTYNEQFF | TGCGCCAGCAGCCAAGTATGGCAGGGAACCTACAATGAGCAGTTCTTC | TRBV4-1 | - | - | TRBJ2-1
CASSSQRHETQYF | TGTGCCAGCAGCTCCCAAAGGCACGAGACCCAGTACTTC | TRBV11-2 | - | - | TRBJ2-5
CASSMGPGRSQETQYF | TGTGCCAGTAGTATGGGCCCGGGACGGAGCCAAGAGACCCAGTACTTC | TRBV19 | - | - | TRBJ2-5
CASSAHTSSYEQYF | TGCGCCAGCAGTGCCCATACAAGCTCCTACGAGCAGTACTTC | TRBV10-1 | medium-sized | - | TRBJ2-7
CASTSRGAYETQYF | TGTGCCAGCACCTCTCGAGGGGCTTACGAGACCCAGTACTTC | TRBV2 | - | - | TRBJ2-5
CASALGAYGYTF | TGTGCTAGTGCTTTGGGGGCCTATGGCTACACCTTC | TRBV12-5 | - | - | TRBJ1-2
CAWSTVGGRPQHF | TGTGCCTGGAGTACGGTAGGGGGACGGCCCCAGCATTTT | TRBV30 | - | - | TRBJ1-5
CASSLVWTPGREQYF | TGCGCCAGCAGCTTGGTTTGGACCCCGGGCCGCGAGCAGTACTTC | TRBV5-1 | - | - | TRBJ2-7
CASSPDRVNEKLFF | TGTGCCAGCAGTCCGGACAGGGTTAATGAAAAACTGTTTTTT | TRBV5-6 | - | TRBD1 | TRBJ1-4
CASSAQGTGELFF | TGTGCCAGCAGTGCCCAGGGCACCGGGGAGCTGTTTTTT | TRBV28 | - | - | TRBJ2-2
CASSVTGDSGNTIYF | TGCGCCAGCAGTGTGACAGGCGACTCTGGAAACACCATATATTTT | TRBV5-1 | - | - | TRBJ1-3
CASSLPGKMNTEAFF | TGTGCCAGCAGTTTACCGGGAAAAATGAACACTGAAGCTTTCTTT | TRBV28 | once | - | TRBJ1-1
CASSGRSYNEQFF | TGTGCCAGCAGCGGGCGCAGTTACAATGAGCAGTTCTTC | TRBV6-1 | - | - | TRBJ2-1
CASSLVSGQGNQPQHF | TGCGCCAGCAGCTTGGTCTCGGGACAGGGTAATCAGCCCCAGCATTTT | TRBV5-1 | - | TRBD1 | TRBJ1-5
CASSRLGPLDTEAFF | TGTGCCAGCAGCCGTTTGGGACCCCTGGACACTGAAGCTTTCTTT | TRBV6-5 | - | - | TRBJ1-1
CASSTGRNYGYTF | TGTGCCAGTAGTACGGGACGGAACTATGGCTACACCTTC | TRBV19 | - | - | TRBJ1-2
CAIDRQPNYGYTF | TGTGCCATCGACCGACAGCCTAACTATGGCTACACCTTC | TRBV28 | - | - | TRBJ1-2
CASSIVQNTEAFF | TGTGCCAGTAGTATAGTTCAGAACACTGAAGCTTTCTTT | TRBV19 | - | - | TRBJ1-1
CASSLAGSYNEQFF | TGTGCCAGCAGCTTGGCGGGCTCCTACAATGAGCAGTTCTTC | TRBV11-2 | few | - | TRBJ2-1
CASSLGTGPANTIYF | TGTGCCAGCAGCCTCGGGACAGGGCCCGCGAACACCATATATTTT | TRBV5-4 | - | TRBD1 | TRBJ1-3
CASSPLGTGHTGELFF | TGTGCCAGCAGTCCTCTAGGGACAGGGCACACCGGGGAGCTGTTTTTT | TRBV27 | - | TRBD1 | TRBJ2-2
CASSVGGLSSGNTIYF | TGTGCCAGCAGTGTAGGGGGCCTGAGCTCTGGAAACACCATATATTTT | TRBV6-1 | - | TRBD1 | TRBJ1-3
CASAGVNEQYF | TGTGCCAGCGCGGGGGTCAACGAGCAGTACTTC | TRBV6-1 | - | TRBD2 | TRBJ2-7
CASSLVLGAGELFF | TGTGCCAGCAGCTTAGTCTTAGGGGCCGGGGAGCTGTTTTTT | TRBV11-3 | - | - | TRBJ2-2
CSAREETQYF | TGCAGTGCTAGGGAGGAGACCCAGTACTTC | TRBV20-1 | few | - | TRBJ2-5
CASSYGENRGAEAFF | TGTGCCAGCAGTTACGGGGAGAACAGGGGAGCTGAAGCTTTCTTT | TRBV6-5 | few | TRBD1 | TRBJ1-1
CASSEIPRTSGYEQYF | TGTGCCAGCAGTGAAATCCCCCGGACTAGCGGCTACGAGCAGTACTTC | TRBV6-1 | - | TRBD2 | TRBJ2-7
CASSLVPEQETQYF | TGTGCCAGCAGCTTGGTTCCCGAACAAGAGACCCAGTACTTC | TRBV5-4 | - | - | TRBJ2-5
CASSPGGSGQETQYF | TGTGCCAGCTCGCCCGGAGGAAGCGGTCAAGAGACCCAGTACTTC | TRBV18 | - | - | TRBJ2-5
CASSVDGTGGRSPLHF | TGTGCCAGCAGCGTAGATGGGACAGGGGGCCGTTCACCCCTCCACTTT | TRBV9 | - | TRBD1 | TRBJ1-6
CASSSGQINQPQHF | TGTGCCAGCAGCTCGGGACAGATAAATCAGCCCCAGCATTTT | TRBV7-2 | - | TRBD1 | TRBJ1-5
CASSRLGARGYNEQFF | TGTGCCAGCAGCCGCTTGGGGGCGCGGGGCTACAATGAGCAGTTCTTC | TRBV14 | - | - | TRBJ2-1
CASSPIGQMINSPLHF | TGTGCCAGCAGCCCGATCGGACAGATGATCAATTCACCCCTCCACTTT | TRBV7-2 | - | - | TRBJ1-6
CASSGDRALNEQFF | TGTGCCAGCAGTGGGGACAGGGCCCTCAATGAGCAGTTCTTC | TRBV6-6 | - | TRBD1 | TRBJ2-1
CASSWGRVDEQFF | TGCGCCAGCAGCTGGGGAAGGGTCGATGAGCAGTTCTTC | TRBV5-1 | - | - | TRBJ2-1
CASSDSRASSGNTIYF | TGTGCCAGCAGTGACTCCAGGGCCAGCTCTGGAAACACCATATATTTT | TRBV2 | - | - | TRBJ1-3
CASSPYGQGGRETQYF | TGTGCCAGCAGCCCCTATGGACAGGGAGGACGGGAGACCCAGTACTTC | TRBV7-9 | - | TRBD1 | TRBJ2-5
CASSLYGQVDF | TGTGCCAGCAGCTTATACGGACAGGTCGACTTC | TRBV11-2 | - | TRBD1 | TRBJ1-2
CASTGRDRGSYEQYF | TGTGCCAGCACCGGCCGGGACAGGGGGTCCTACGAGCAGTACTTC | TRBV6-6 | - | TRBD1 | TRBJ2-7
CASSGGTGGEQFF | TGCGCCAGCAGTGGCGGGACAGGGGGTGAGCAGTTCTTC | TRBV10-1 | - | TRBD1 | TRBJ2-1
CASRDWDRNMNTEAFF | TGTGCCAGCAGAGACTGGGACAGAAATATGAACACTGAAGCTTTCTTT | TRBV2 | once | TRBD1 | TRBJ1-1
CASSLGLWGLAEDEQFF | TGTGCCAGCAGCTTGGGCCTATGGGGACTAGCTGAAGATGAGCAGTTCTTC | TRBV5-4 | - | TRBD2 | TRBJ2-1
CASSESPAGNEQFF | TGCGCCAGCAGTGAGTCGCCAGCGGGGAATGAGCAGTTCTTC | TRBV10-1 | once | TRBD2 | TRBJ2-1
CAWSVRMEYSYEQYF | TGTGCCTGGAGTGTCCGTATGGAGTACTCCTACGAGCAGTACTTC | TRBV30 | - | - | TRBJ2-7
CASSEGGGQGGSPLHF | TGTGCCAGCAGTGAAGGTGGGGGACAGGGTGGTTCACCCCTCCACTTT | TRBV6-1 | - | TRBD1 | TRBJ1-6
CASSLLGSPEESLHF | TGTGCCAGCAGCTTGTTAGGTAGCCCGGAAGAGTCCCTCCACTTT | TRBV5-4 | - | - | TRBJ1-6
CASSQDQPTGSYEQYF | TGTGCCAGCAGCCAAGATCAACCCACGGGATCCTACGAGCAGTACTTC | TRBV4-2 | - | - | TRBJ2-7
CASSLAVGEAYEQYF | TGTGCTAGCAGCTTAGCGGTGGGAGAGGCCTACGAGCAGTACTTC | TRBV7-7 | - | - | TRBJ2-7